Sequencing of this TCR beta chain was carried out in a study of blood T cell repertoires in COVID-19. Trimming took 2 bases from V and 6 from J, leaving 10 bases between them. The CDR3 sequence is 13 residues long. Germline-derived CDR1 and CDR2 are MNHEY and SMNVEV (reference sequence). Clones were read by immunoSEQ multiplex PCR, and TCRdb kept only the in-frame ones, dropping some. The sample includes around 480,000 clones, about 91% of them seen just once. Seattle enrolled patients during active infection and tracked them longitudinally. The sequence was obtained from a woman aged 45-59 years with COVID-19, enrolled during active disease. Sequencing was done on a sample of peripheral blood. The rearrangement joins TRBV27 to TRBJ1-1, with a possible D match to TRBD1 (5 bases). This chain's CDR3 is CASSLGGVSEAFF. As DNA, the CDR3 is TGTGCCAGCAGTTTAGGAGGGGTGTCTGAAGCTTTCTTT.